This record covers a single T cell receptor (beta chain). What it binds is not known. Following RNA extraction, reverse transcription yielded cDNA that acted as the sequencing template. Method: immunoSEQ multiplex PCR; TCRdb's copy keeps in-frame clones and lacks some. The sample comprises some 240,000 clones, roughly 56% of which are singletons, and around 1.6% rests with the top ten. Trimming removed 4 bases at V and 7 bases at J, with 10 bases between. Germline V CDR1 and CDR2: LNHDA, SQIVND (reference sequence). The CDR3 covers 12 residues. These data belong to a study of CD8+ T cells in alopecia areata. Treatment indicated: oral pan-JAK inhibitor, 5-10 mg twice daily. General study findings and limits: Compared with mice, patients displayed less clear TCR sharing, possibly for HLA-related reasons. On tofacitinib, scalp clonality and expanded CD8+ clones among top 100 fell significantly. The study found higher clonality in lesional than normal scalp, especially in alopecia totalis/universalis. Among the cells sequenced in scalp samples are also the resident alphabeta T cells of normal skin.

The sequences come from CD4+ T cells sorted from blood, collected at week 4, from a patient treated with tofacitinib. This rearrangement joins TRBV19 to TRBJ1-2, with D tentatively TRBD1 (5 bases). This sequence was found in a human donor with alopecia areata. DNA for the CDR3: TGTGCCAGTAGTACAGGGTCGCGTGGCTACACCTTC. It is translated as CASSTGSRGYTF.